The rows below give T cell receptor beta chains drawn from one sample of a study of breast tumors, draining lymph nodes, adjacent tissues. TCRdb analysed the multiplex PCR reads with MiXCR anew, one entry per CDR3 protein. The sample lists hundreds of thousands of distinct CDR3 sequences; roughly 32% were seen once. The specimen sequenced was axillary lymph node tissue. The receptors derive from a female donor with breast cancer. Some clones in this sample may be carry-over from other donors' samples. The conserved cysteine and the conserved F or W are not part of the CDR3 here. The order of the fields is V gene, CDR3 protein.

TRBV3-1 | ASSQSGTGRETQY
TRBV12-3/TRBV12-4 | ASSLGQGRGETQH
TRBV12-3/TRBV12-4 | ASSSLRGSYEQY
TRBV5-1 | ASSLKAGVSTDTQY
TRBV11-2 | ASSLGRGLETQY
TRBV19 | ASSLGTGAGQF
TRBV29-1 | SARTGGSGANVLT
TRBV19 | ASSRGRGRIAEKLL
TRBV4-1 | ASSQDMVGRIAINTGELF
TRBV7-3 | ASSLTGGQAGGELF